In this sample, the clone carrying this T cell receptor (beta chain) turned up many times. Its antigen is as yet unknown. The sample comes from a study of T cell repertoires in cytomegalovirus infection. At the level of the study: Indications of both CMV infection and matching HLA type were provided by public TCR beta signatures. The study's findings and limits: HLA-C-restricted CMV clonotypes gave the most frequent clonotype in two of eight donors. Identification of carriers of CMV plus the relevant HLA was achieved through cumulative public TCR beta family frequency.

Each CDR3 protein gets one entry after TCRdb re-called the reads with MiXCR. The profile covers approximately 250,000 distinct CDR3 sequences, with 6.5% appearing a single time and about 6% taken by the ten largest. Germline CDR1 and CDR2: LNHDA and SQIVND (reference sequence). This CDR3 has 18 residues. Trimming shortened V by 5 bases and J by 1 base, and 21 bases separated the two germline ends. Sequencing was done on a sample of PBMCs. The origin of this receptor is a human donor in good health (CMV status not recorded). Some clones in this sample may be carry-over from other donors' samples. The chain recombines TRBV19 with TRBJ2-1, with D tentatively TRBD2 (9 bases). The CDR3, as DNA: TGTGCCAGTAGTCCCAGGGGGCGGGGGGGCCTATCCTACAATGAGCAGTTCTTC. It encodes CASSPRGRGGLSYNEQFF.